This passage covers 5 T cell receptor beta chains from one sample sequenced in a study of a mutant IDH1 vaccine in newly diagnosed glioma. Time point defined: baseline, week 1 (first vaccination visit). Treatment specified: pre-vaccination baseline after standard-of-care therapy. The assay was immunoSEQ multiplex PCR, and TCRdb's table has in-frame clones only and misses some. The sample shows about 88,000 clones, about four fifths of them seen only once. Specimen: PBMCs, collected from a glioma patient treated with radiotherapy, temozolomide or both. The receptors were sampled from a man in his forties with glioma. Some clones in this sample may be carry-over from other donors' samples.

The V call is TRBV6-1, the J call TRBJ1-2; 10 bases fit TRBD1. This CDR3 contains 15 residues. Germline trimming cut 6 bases from V and 7 bases from J; bases unmatched to any gene: 11. Germline CDR1 and CDR2: MNHNS and SASEGT. CDR3 bases: TGTGCCAGCAGCAAGGGGATCGGGACAGGGGCTGGCTACACCTTC. It is translated as CASSKGIGTGAGYTF.

This clone is labeled as medium-sized (0.01 to 0.1%). The J gene is TRBJ1-6, the V gene TRBV5-1; D is possibly TRBD1 (5 bases). The germline gives CDR1 SGHRS, CDR2 YFSETQ. V was trimmed by 0 bases and J by 5 bases, leaving 12 bases between them. The CDR3 spans 16 residues. The DNA for the CDR3 is TGCGCCAGCAGCTTGGCGGGGGAGGCCCATAATTCACCCCTCCACTTT. Residues: CASSLAGEAHNSPLHF.

J is TRBJ1-1 and V is TRBV6-6; 8 bases map to TRBD1. The CDR3 length is 14 residues. With 5 bases clipped from V and 6 bases from J, the junction kept 8 bases outside the gene matches. CDR1 and CDR2 from the germline V gene are MNHNY and SVGAGI (reference sequence). DNA of the CDR3: TGTGCCAGCAGTCCCGGACAGGGAATCCCTGAAGCTTTCTTT. This sequence encodes CASSPGQGIPEAFF.

The chain is built from TRBV29-1 and TRBJ2-1; maybe TRBD2 (5 bases). The germline V gene encodes CDR1 SQVTM and CDR2 ANQGSEA. V lost 4 bases and J lost 3, with 16 bases in between. This CDR3 is 15 amino acids long. The CDR3 loop reads CSVVLASGSYNEQFF. CDR3 coding DNA: TGCAGCGTTGTCCTGGCGTCGGGAAGCTACAATGAGCAGTTCTTC.

CDR3: CASSLPGGLNTEAFF. CDR3 coding DNA: TGTGCCAGCAGCCTCCCCGGGGGCCTGAACACTGAAGCTTTCTTT. The chain links TRBV5-6 to TRBJ1-1; D is perhaps TRBD1 (6 bases). This CDR3 is 15 amino acids long. Germline V gene data show CDR1 as SGHDT and CDR2 as YYEEEE. V lost 4 bases, J lost 0 bases, and 13 bases lay in between. Full variable domain (missing parts from reference TRBV5-6 and TRBJ1-1): DAGVTQSPTHLIKTRGQQVTLRCSPKSGHDTVSWYQQALGQGPQFIFQYYEEEERQRGNFPDRFSGHQFPNYSSELNVNALLLGDSALYLCASSLPGGLNTEAFFGQGTRLTVV.